The sequence of this TCR beta chain was determined in a study of blood T cell repertoires in COVID-19. Study-level background: T cells, B-cell-depleted T cells, or PBMCs supplied cDNA or gDNA.

Libraries were prepared by immunoSEQ multiplex PCR; TCRdb keeps only in-frame clonotypes and omits some of them. The sample lists 350,000 or so clones, about 89% occurring once. A remark on this clone: This same CDR3 is encoded by further DNA sequences in the sample.

There are 16 residues in the CDR3. With V trimmed by 7 bases and J by 2 bases, 7 bases remained unmatched. Germline V CDR1 and CDR2: SQVTM, ANQGSEA. The chain carries TRBV29-1 and TRBJ2-1; the match to TRBD2 covers 14 bases. The sequenced material came from peripheral blood. The source of this sequence is a woman in her twenties or thirties with COVID-19, enrolled during active disease. DNA of the CDR3: TGCAGCGCTAGGACTAGCGGGAGGAAAACCTACAATGAGCAGTTCTTC. This sequence encodes CSARTSGRKTYNEQFF.